Listed below are T cell receptor beta chains from one sample, sequenced in a study of sequential checkpoint blockade in melanoma. Produced via immunoSEQ multiplex PCR; TCRdb's table is partial and in-frame only. The top ten clones hold around 7% of a sample with roughly 20,000 clones, around 30% of them seen once. The sequenced sample was tumor tissue (inferred from file names), obtained from a patient given nivolumab and ipilimumab in sequence. The receptors were gathered from a human donor with melanoma. Each CDR3 is given with its conserved first and last residue. The order of the fields is clone size, D gene, V gene, J gene, CDR3 DNA, CDR3 protein. D genes are given only for firm matches. Size values are once, few and many counts, or a class for expanded clones, and some rows have none.

abundance: .; d_gene: TRBD1; v_gene: TRBV18; j_gene: TRBJ1-2; CDR3nt: TGTGCCAGCTCACCTCGGGGACAGAGCGATGGCTACACCTTC; CDR3aa: CASSPRGQSDGYTF
abundance: few; d_gene: .; v_gene: TRBV28; j_gene: TRBJ1-1; CDR3nt: TGTGCCAGCAGTTCCGGGACATACACTGAAGCTTTCTTT; CDR3aa: CASSSGTYTEAFF
abundance: few; d_gene: .; v_gene: TRBV5-1; j_gene: TRBJ2-2; CDR3nt: TGCGCCAGCAGCTTGGATCCCGGTAAGAACACCGGGGAGCTGTTTTTT; CDR3aa: CASSLDPGKNTGELFF
abundance: few; d_gene: TRBD2; v_gene: TRBV9; j_gene: TRBJ2-3; CDR3nt: TGTGCCAGCAGCGTAGACCGGGAGCGGGGGGTCACAGATACGCAGTATTTT; CDR3aa: CASSVDRERGVTDTQYF
abundance: few; d_gene: .; v_gene: TRBV9; j_gene: TRBJ2-5; CDR3nt: TGTGCCAGCAGCCCAACCCCACACGGGGGTGAGGAGACCCAGTACTTC; CDR3aa: CASSPTPHGGEETQYF
abundance: few; d_gene: .; v_gene: TRBV18; j_gene: TRBJ2-5; CDR3nt: TGTGCCAGCTCACCGAGCCAGACATCACAAGAGACCCAGTACTTC; CDR3aa: CASSPSQTSQETQYF
abundance: .; d_gene: .; v_gene: TRBV30; j_gene: TRBJ1-5; CDR3nt: TGTGCCTGGAGTGTAGGAGCAGGGTCTCAGCCCCAGCATTTT; CDR3aa: CAWSVGAGSQPQHF
abundance: few; d_gene: .; v_gene: TRBV4-1; j_gene: TRBJ2-7; CDR3nt: TGCGCCAGCAGCCAAGCATTGGGGGACGAGCAGTACTTC; CDR3aa: CASSQALGDEQYF
abundance: .; d_gene: TRBD1; v_gene: TRBV25-1; j_gene: TRBJ2-7; CDR3nt: TGTGCCAGCAGTGAGTTAGGGACAGGTGATGCCTACGAGCAGTACTTC; CDR3aa: CASSELGTGDAYEQYF
abundance: .; d_gene: TRBD2; v_gene: TRBV28; j_gene: TRBJ2-1; CDR3nt: TGTGCCAGCCGTAGCGGGAGTTCCTACAATGAGCAGTTCTTC; CDR3aa: CASRSGSSYNEQFF
abundance: few; d_gene: .; v_gene: TRBV25-1; j_gene: TRBJ1-1; CDR3nt: TGTGCCAGCAGTGAATCGGGCCTTCACACTGAAGCTTTCTTT; CDR3aa: CASSESGLHTEAFF
abundance: .; d_gene: .; v_gene: TRBV12-5; j_gene: TRBJ2-2; CDR3nt: TGTGCTAGTGGCACAGGTACCGGGGAGCTGTTTTTT; CDR3aa: CASGTGTGELFF
abundance: .; d_gene: TRBD1; v_gene: TRBV10-3; j_gene: TRBJ2-3; CDR3nt: TGTGCCATCAGTGAGACGCAGGGGGACACAGATACGCAGTATTTT; CDR3aa: CAISETQGDTDTQYF
abundance: .; d_gene: TRBD1; v_gene: TRBV11-3; j_gene: TRBJ1-1; CDR3nt: TGTGCCAGCAGCGAAACAGGGGGCGGCACTGAAGCTTTCTTT; CDR3aa: CASSETGGGTEAFF
abundance: .; d_gene: TRBD2; v_gene: TRBV7-6; j_gene: TRBJ2-3; CDR3nt: TGTGCCAGCAGCTTACTAGCGGGAGGGCGGGATACGCAGTATTTT; CDR3aa: CASSLLAGGRDTQYF
abundance: few; d_gene: .; v_gene: TRBV6-8; j_gene: TRBJ2-7; CDR3nt: TGTGCCAGCAGCGGGCTGGGACGGAGCGAGCAGTACTTC; CDR3aa: CASSGLGRSEQYF
abundance: few; d_gene: TRBD2; v_gene: TRBV6-8; j_gene: TRBJ2-7; CDR3nt: TGTGCCAGCAGTGCCAGCGGGGCTGAGCGGTACTACGAGCAGTACTTC; CDR3aa: CASSASGAERYYEQYF
abundance: .; d_gene: .; v_gene: TRBV30; j_gene: TRBJ2-5; CDR3nt: TGTGCCTGGAGTGGTAGTGGGGGGGCGCGGTACTTC; CDR3aa: CAWSGSGGARYF
abundance: .; d_gene: .; v_gene: TRBV7-7; j_gene: TRBJ2-3; CDR3nt: TGTGCCAGCAGCCCACCGGGACCCCTGCGGGATACGCAGTATTTT; CDR3aa: CASSPPGPLRDTQYF
abundance: .; d_gene: TRBD2; v_gene: TRBV6-8; j_gene: TRBJ2-2; CDR3nt: TGTGCCAGCAGTTACCTAGCGGGGGGCTACACCGGGGAGCTGTTTTTT; CDR3aa: CASSYLAGGYTGELFF
abundance: few; d_gene: .; v_gene: TRBV6-8; j_gene: TRBJ1-2; CDR3nt: TGTGCCAGCAGTTACGACGTCAAGTCGGATGGCTACACCTTC; CDR3aa: CASSYDVKSDGYTF